This T cell receptor beta chain originates from a study of OX40 agonist ivuxolimab in advanced cancers. Study background: Patients were dosed intravenously with ivuxolimab at 0.01 to 10 mg/kg every 2 weeks.

From germline, CDR1 is SGHRS and CDR2 YFSETQ. CDR3 length: 13 residues. Trimming shortened V by 3 bases and J by 1 base, and 8 bases separated the two germline ends. Profiling relied on immunoSEQ multiplex PCR, and the TCRdb table lists in-frame clones only, not all of them. The data contain tens of thousands of clones, roughly 90% of them singletons. The rearrangement joins TRBV5-1 to TRBJ2-7; D is undetermined. This specimen consisted of CD4+ or CD8+ T cells sorted from blood, obtained in a trial of the OX40 agonist ivuxolimab. The source is an adult with an advanced solid tumor such as melanoma, head and neck, liver or kidney cancer. CDR3 in DNA: TGCGCCAGCAGCTCGCTAGGGTCCTACGAGCAGTACTTC. It translates to CASSSLGSYEQYF.